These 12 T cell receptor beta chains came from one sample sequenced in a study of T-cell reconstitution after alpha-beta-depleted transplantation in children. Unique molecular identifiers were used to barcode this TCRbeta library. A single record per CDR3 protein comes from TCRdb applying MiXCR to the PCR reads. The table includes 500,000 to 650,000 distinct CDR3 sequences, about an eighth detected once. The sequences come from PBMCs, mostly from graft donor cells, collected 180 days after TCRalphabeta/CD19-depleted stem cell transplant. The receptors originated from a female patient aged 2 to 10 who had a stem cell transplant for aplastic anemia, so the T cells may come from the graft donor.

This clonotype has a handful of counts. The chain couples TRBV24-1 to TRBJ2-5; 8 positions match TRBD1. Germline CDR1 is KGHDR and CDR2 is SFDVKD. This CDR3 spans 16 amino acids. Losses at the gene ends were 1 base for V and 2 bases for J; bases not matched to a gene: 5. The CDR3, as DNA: TGTGCCACCAGTGATTTTGGACAGGGCCGACAAGAGACCCAGTACTTC. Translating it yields CATSDFGQGRQETQYF.

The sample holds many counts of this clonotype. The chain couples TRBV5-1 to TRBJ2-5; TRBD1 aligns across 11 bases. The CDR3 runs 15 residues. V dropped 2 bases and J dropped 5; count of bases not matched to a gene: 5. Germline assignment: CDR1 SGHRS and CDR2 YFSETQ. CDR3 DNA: TGCGCCAGCAGCTTAGGACAGGGGGCAATGGAGACCCAGTACTTC. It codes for CASSLGQGAMETQYF.

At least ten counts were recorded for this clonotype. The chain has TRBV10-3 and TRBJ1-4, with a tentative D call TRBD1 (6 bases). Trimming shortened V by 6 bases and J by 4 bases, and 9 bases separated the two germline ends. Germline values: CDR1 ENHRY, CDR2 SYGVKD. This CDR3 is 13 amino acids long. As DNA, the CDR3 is TGTGCCATCAGGGGGACAAGTAATGAAAAACTGTTTTTT. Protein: CAIRGTSNEKLFF.

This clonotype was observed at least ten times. The chain's CDR3 is CASNSGSSYNEQFF. In DNA form, the CDR3 reads TGTGCCAGTAACAGCGGGAGTAGTTACAATGAGCAGTTCTTC. V and J are TRBV12-3 or TRBV12-4 and TRBJ2-1, with 8 bases lining up with TRBD2. V lost 9 bases and J lost 4; bases outside the gene matches: 8. The CDR3 runs to 14 residues.

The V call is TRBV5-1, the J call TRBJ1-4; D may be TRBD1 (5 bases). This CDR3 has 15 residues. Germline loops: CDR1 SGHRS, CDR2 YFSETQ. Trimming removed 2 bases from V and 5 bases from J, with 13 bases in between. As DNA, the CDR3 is TGCGCCAGCAGCTTTCGATCAGGGCTAAATGAAAAACTGTTTTTT. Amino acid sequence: CASSFRSGLNEKLFF.

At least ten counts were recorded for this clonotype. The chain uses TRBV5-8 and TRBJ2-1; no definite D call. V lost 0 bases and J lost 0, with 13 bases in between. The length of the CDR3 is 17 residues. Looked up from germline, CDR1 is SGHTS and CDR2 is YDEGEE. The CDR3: CASSLALVHYSYNEQFF. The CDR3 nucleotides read TGTGCCAGCAGCTTGGCCCTCGTACACTACTCCTACAATGAGCAGTTCTTC.

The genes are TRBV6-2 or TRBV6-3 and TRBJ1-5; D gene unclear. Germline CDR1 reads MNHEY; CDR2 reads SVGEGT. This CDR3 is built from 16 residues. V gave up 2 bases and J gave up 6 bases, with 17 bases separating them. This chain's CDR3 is CASSYRVPRPRQPQHF. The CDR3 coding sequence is TGTGCCAGCAGTTACCGAGTCCCCCGACCTCGTCAGCCCCAGCATTTT.

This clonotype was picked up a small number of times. Written as DNA, the CDR3 is TGTGCCAGCAGTTTATCAGGGGGCGCTGACTATGGCTACACCTTC. It translates to CASSLSGGADYGYTF. J is TRBJ1-2 and V is TRBV28; TRBD1 agrees at 8 bases. The CDR3 sequence is 15 residues long. CDR1 is MDHEN and CDR2 is SYDVKM in the germline V gene. Trimming took 1 base from V and 3 from J; bases not matched to a gene: 4.

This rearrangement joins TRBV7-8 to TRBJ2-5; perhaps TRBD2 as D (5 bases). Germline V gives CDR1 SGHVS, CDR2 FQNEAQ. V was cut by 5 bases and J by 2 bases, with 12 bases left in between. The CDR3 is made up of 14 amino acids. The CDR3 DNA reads TGTGCCAGCAGCACGATCGGGGAACAAGAGACCCAGTACTTC. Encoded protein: CASSTIGEQETQYF.

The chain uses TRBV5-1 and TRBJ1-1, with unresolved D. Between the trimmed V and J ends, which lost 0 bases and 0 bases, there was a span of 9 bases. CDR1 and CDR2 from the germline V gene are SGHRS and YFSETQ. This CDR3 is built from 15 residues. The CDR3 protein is CASSLGVRVNTEAFF. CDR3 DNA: TGCGCCAGCAGCTTGGGCGTAAGAGTGAACACTGAAGCTTTCTTT.

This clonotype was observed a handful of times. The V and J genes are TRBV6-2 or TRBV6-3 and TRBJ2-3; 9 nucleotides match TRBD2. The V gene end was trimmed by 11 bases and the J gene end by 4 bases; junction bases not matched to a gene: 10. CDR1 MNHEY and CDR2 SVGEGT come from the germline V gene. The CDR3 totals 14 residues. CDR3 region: CAGLAGERSDTQYF. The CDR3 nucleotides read TGTGCCGGTTTAGCGGGGGAGAGGTCAGATACGCAGTATTTT.

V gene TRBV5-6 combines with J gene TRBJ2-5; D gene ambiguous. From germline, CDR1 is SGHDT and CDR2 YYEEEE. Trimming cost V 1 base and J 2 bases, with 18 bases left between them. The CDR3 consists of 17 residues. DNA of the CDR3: TGTGCCAGCAGCTTGCGGGCATCCGGTCCTAGTCAAGAGACCCAGTACTTC. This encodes CASSLRASGPSQETQYF.